These 21 T cell receptor beta chains share one sample of origin, sequenced in a study of blood T cells in healthy people across ages. A second PCR of 7 to 11 cycles used a sample-barcoded 5' primer and a J-beta primer mix. TCRdb processed the 5' RACE reads anew with MiXCR; each CDR3 protein has one entry. The profile covers 790,000 or so distinct CDR3 sequences, with about half appearing a single time and 18% taken by the ten largest. The sequencing input was blood. These receptors all stem from an elderly man in good health.

There are a few counts of this clonotype. V and J are TRBV5-6 and TRBJ2-7; 7 positions match TRBD1. Germline CDR1 reads SGHDT; CDR2 reads YYEEEE. Trimming cost V 3 bases and J 0 bases; bases outside gene matches: 6. The CDR3 is made up of 15 amino acids. The CDR3 bases are TGTGCCAGCAGCTACACAGGGGCCTACTCCTACGAGCAGTACTTC. Amino acids: CASSYTGAYSYEQYF.

The genes are TRBV12-3 or TRBV12-4 and TRBJ2-3; D may be TRBD2 (5 bases). Trimming took off 7 bases at V and 4 bases at J, with 18 bases between the two ends. The length of the CDR3 is 15 residues. CDR3 sequence (DNA): TGTGCCAGCACCTCAAACCGGCGGGCCCCAGATACGCAGTATTTT. Encoded protein: CASTSNRRAPDTQYF.

The V and J genes are TRBV12-3 or TRBV12-4 and TRBJ2-3; D may be TRBD1 or TRBD2 (5 bases each). The CDR3 has 13 amino acids. V dropped 8 bases and J dropped 7 bases, with 16 bases sitting between them. DNA for the CDR3: TGTGCCAGCGGGGGTACAGACGTCTATACGCAGTATTTT. It encodes CASGGTDVYTQYF.

This clonotype was picked up one time. V usage is TRBV6-5 and J usage is TRBJ2-3; the D is unclear. The CDR3 runs 12 residues. Germline V gene data show CDR1 as MNHEY and CDR2 as SVGAGI. V lost 7 bases to trimming and J lost 0 bases, with 5 bases between them. The CDR3 region has the DNA TGTGCCAGCATTAGTAGCACAGATACGCAGTATTTT. It is translated as CASISSTDTQYF.

This clonotype has more than one count but fewer than ten. V is TRBV5-1 and J is TRBJ2-3; a possible D gene is TRBD2 (6 bases). V was pared by 7 bases and J by 2 bases, with 17 bases between. From germline, CDR1 is SGHRS and CDR2 YFSETQ. This CDR3 comprises 15 residues. The CDR3 protein is CASSGAGDYTDTQYF. For the CDR3, the DNA is TGCGCCAGCTCCGGAGCGGGCGATTACACAGATACGCAGTATTTT.

V gene TRBV18 combines with J gene TRBJ2-3, with 10 bases that match TRBD2. With V trimmed by 3 bases and J by 6 bases, 6 bases remained unmatched. The CDR3 is 15 residues long. Germline V gives CDR1 KGHSH, CDR2 LQKENI. CDR3 sequence: CASSPVAGGRDTQYF. The DNA for the CDR3 is TGTGCCAGCTCACCCGTAGCGGGAGGCCGGGATACGCAGTATTTT.

This chain uses TRBV7-3 with TRBJ2-3; D is possibly TRBD1 (5 bases). Between the trimmed V and J ends, which lost 5 bases and 2 bases, there was a span of 14 bases. The CDR3 covers 15 residues. CDR1 and CDR2 from the germline V gene are SGHTA and FQGTGA. Written as DNA, the CDR3 is TGTGCCAGCAGCACCAAGGGGCGTAACACAGATACGCAGTATTTT. The encoded protein is CASSTKGRNTDTQYF.

This chain joins TRBV19 and TRBJ2-1; 9 bases line up with TRBD2. CDR3 size: 16 residues. The trim removed 4 bases at V and 5 bases at J, leaving 9 bases unmatched. Germline-derived CDR1 and CDR2 are LNHDA and SQIVND (reference sequence). This CDR3 is CASSKIAGEHDNEQFF. CDR3 nucleotide sequence: TGTGCCAGTAGTAAAATAGCGGGAGAACATGACAATGAGCAGTTCTTC. Supplemented by reference TRBV19 and TRBJ2-1, the full variable domain reads DGGITQSPKYLFRKEGQNVTLSCEQNLNHDAMYWYRQDPGQGLRLIYYSQIVNDFQKGDIAEGYSVSREKKESFPLTVTSAQKNPTAFYLCASSKIAGEHDNEQFFGPGTRLTVL.

The V call is TRBV6-2 or TRBV6-3, the J call TRBJ1-2, with D unresolved. The CDR3 has 17 residues. Germline V gene data show CDR1 as MNHEY and CDR2 as SVGEGT. V lost 2 bases and J lost 0, with 16 bases in between. The CDR3 nucleotides read TGTGCCAGCAGTTACCCGAGCGGTTCTACTACTAACTATGGCTACACCTTC. Translated: CASSYPSGSTTNYGYTF.

J is TRBJ2-5 and V is TRBV4-2; 10 bases are a match to TRBD2. Germline V gene lookup returns CDR1 LGHNA and CDR2 YNFKEQ. With 4 bases clipped from V and 2 bases from J, the junction kept 7 bases outside the gene matches. The CDR3 has 16 amino acids. The CDR3 reads CASSPTSGIVQETQYF. The CDR3 coding sequence is TGTGCCAGCAGCCCTACTAGCGGGATAGTACAAGAGACCCAGTACTTC.

This clonotype was recorded a few times. This chain connects TRBV7-2 to TRBJ1-6; D is perhaps TRBD1 (5 bases). Between the trimmed V and J ends, which lost 1 base and 11 bases, there was a span of 9 bases. The CDR3 runs 13 residues. Germline V CDR1 and CDR2: SGHTA, FQGNSA. The CDR3 protein is CASSLDQGPPLHF. As DNA, the CDR3 is TGTGCCAGCAGCTTAGATCAGGGTCCACCCCTCCACTTT.

There are many counts of this clonotype. V and J are TRBV29-1 and TRBJ2-1, with no clear D. This CDR3 is 10 amino acids long. V was pared by 7 bases and J by 3 bases, with 4 bases between. Germline values: CDR1 SQVTM, CDR2 ANQGSEA. CDR3 sequence (DNA): TGCAGCGGTGTCTACAATGAGCAGTTCTTC. It specifies CSGVYNEQFF.

Ten or more counts support this clonotype. This chain connects TRBV29-1 to TRBJ2-3, with TRBD1 matching over 8 bases. Germline CDR1 is SQVTM and CDR2 is ANQGSEA. The CDR3 runs 13 residues. After removal of 5 bases from V and 6 bases from J, the junction contained 7 bases not matched to a gene. This CDR3 reads CSVPRSGGDTQYF. CDR3 in DNA: TGCAGCGTTCCCAGATCAGGGGGCGATACGCAGTATTTT.

This clonotype was counted between two and nine times. The chain links TRBV6-2 or TRBV6-3 to TRBJ2-5; D is unclear. Trimming took 5 bases from V and 2 from J, leaving 15 bases between them. CDR3 length equals 15 residues. Germline CDR1 and CDR2: MNHEY and SVGEGT. The CDR3 region is CASSTVAVTQETQYF. DNA for the CDR3: TGTGCCAGCAGTACGGTAGCAGTAACTCAAGAGACCCAGTACTTC.

J is TRBJ2-1 and V is TRBV14; D is uncertain. V dropped 3 bases and J dropped 4 bases, with 13 bases sitting between them. The CDR3 covers 15 residues. Germline CDR1 is SGHDN and CDR2 is FVKESK. The CDR3 reads CASSQAVGWYNEQFF. CDR3 coding DNA: TGTGCCAGCAGCCAGGCGGTCGGATGGTACAATGAGCAGTTCTTC.

V usage is TRBV6-2 or TRBV6-3 and J usage is TRBJ2-1; 8 bases align to TRBD2. This CDR3 has 15 amino acids. The germline V gene encodes CDR1 MNHEY and CDR2 SVGEGT. V was pared by 6 bases and J by 9 bases, with 13 bases of the junction left unmatched. The CDR3 here is CASREREWGNREQFF. The CDR3 DNA is TGTGCCAGCAGGGAGCGGGAGTGGGGCAACCGTGAGCAGTTCTTC.

The V and J genes are TRBV5-1 and TRBJ1-2; D not certain. Germline CDR1 is SGHRS and CDR2 is YFSETQ. V lost 0 bases, J lost 8 bases, and 8 bases lay in between. This CDR3 comprises 12 residues. The CDR3 DNA reads TGCGCCAGCAGCTTGGCAAGAGAGGGCTACACCTTC. This codes for CASSLAREGYTF. The complete variable domain, with remaining parts taken from reference TRBV5-1 and TRBJ1-2, reads KAGVTQTPRYLIKTRGQQVTLSCSPISGHRSVSWYQQTPGQGLQFLFEYFSETQRNKGNFPGRFSGRQFSNSRSEMNVSTLELGDSALYLCASSLAREGYTFGSGTRLTVV.

This clonotype was observed a few times. The chain couples TRBV7-2 to TRBJ2-7; 7 nucleotides line up with TRBD1. The CDR3 runs 14 residues. The ends lost 8 bases at V and 0 bases at J; junction bases unmatched: 7. Looked up from germline, CDR1 is SGHTA and CDR2 is FQGNSA. CDR3 nucleotide sequence: TGTGCCAGCGGTACAGGGGCGACCTCCTACGAGCAGTACTTC. Amino acid sequence: CASGTGATSYEQYF. The full variable domain, with the rest looked up from reference TRBV7-2 and TRBJ2-7, is GAGVSQSPSNKVTEKGKDVELRCDPISGHTALYWYRQSLGQGLEFLIYFQGNSAPDKSGLPSDRFSAERTGGSVSTLTIQRTQQEDSAVYLCASGTGATSYEQYFGPGTRLTVT.

The V call is TRBV28, the J call TRBJ2-7; TRBD1 might be the D (6 bases). Germline CDR1 is MDHEN and CDR2 is SYDVKM. Trimming took off 5 bases at V and 6 bases at J, with 20 bases between the two ends. CDR3 length equals 15 residues. CDR3 sequence (DNA): TGTGCCAGCAGTGCCCCGACAGGCCTCTGGGTCGAGCAGTACTTC. Encoded protein: CASSAPTGLWVEQYF.

This clonotype has more than one count but fewer than ten. This chain joins TRBV7-9 and TRBJ2-6; 7 nucleotides match TRBD2. The germline V gene has CDR1 SEHNR and CDR2 FQNEAQ (reference sequence). The CDR3 runs to 16 residues. Here the CDR3 DNA reads TGTAGCGGGGTGAAGGAGGGATCCGCTGGGGCCAACGTCCTGACTTTC. Translated: CSGVKEGSAGANVLTF.

The V gene is TRBV20-1, the J gene TRBJ2-2; D call uncertain. Trimming cost V 5 bases and J 3 bases, with 13 bases left between them. Germline loops: CDR1 DFQATT, CDR2 SNEGSKA (reference sequence). This CDR3 has 14 amino acids. CDR3 loop: CSAEPLEDTGELFF. In DNA form, the CDR3 reads TGCAGTGCTGAGCCATTAGAAGACACCGGGGAGCTGTTTTTT.